This T cell receptor beta chain was sequenced in a study of CD8 T cells in Susac syndrome. TCR beta sequencing covered blood CD8+ and CD4+ T cells. Healthy donors acted as controls, with matching for age and sex. It was negative isolation that provided the CD8+ and CD4+ T cells, whereas TEMRA cells were enriched by FACS. Germline V CDR1 and CDR2: DFQATT, SNEGSKA (reference sequence). The CDR3 length is 16 residues. V was trimmed by 6 bases and J by 2 bases, leaving 21 bases between them. Random hexamers primed reverse transcription of about 0.5 to 1 ug RNA. Amplification of TCR beta CDR3 by immunoSEQ multiplex PCR spanned 54 Vbeta and 13 Jbeta. TCRdb independently ran MiXCR on the immunoSEQ multiplex PCR reads; one entry per CDR3 protein. The sample contains some 160,000 distinct CDR3 sequences, about 91% of which appear only once.

The chain combines TRBV20-1 with TRBJ2-3; TRBD1 might be the D (6 bases). Source material: CD4+ T cells from PBMCs. This TCR was sampled from a human donor in good health. For the CDR3, the DNA is TGCAGTGCACCTTCCTTTGGGCAGGGGCCCACAGATACGCAGTATTTT. Its protein product is CSAPSFGQGPTDTQYF.